Below are 9 T cell receptor beta chains sequenced from a single sample in a study of blood T cells in healthy people across ages. Combining a sample-barcoded 5' primer with a J-beta primer mix, a second PCR ran for about 7 to 11 cycles. One entry per CDR3 protein, called by TCRdb with MiXCR from the 5' RACE reads. Of roughly 560,000 distinct CDR3 sequences in the sample, nearly 25% were seen once. These data were also filed under a second study, of T cells of mothers and their children.

The sequencing sample was made of blood. These receptor sequences come from a boy aged 5-17 years in good health.

The table lists this clonotype with a few counts. The CDR3 loop reads CASSSHIQSRRELFF. The CDR3, as DNA: TGTGCCAGCAGCTCCCACATTCAAAGTCGTCGGGAACTGTTTTTT. V gene TRBV14 combines with J gene TRBJ1-4; D remains unclear. The germline V gene encodes CDR1 SGHDN and CDR2 FVKESK. The CDR3 spans 15 residues. V lost 5 bases and J 12 bases, leaving 22 bases between the germline ends.

The genes are TRBV5-1 and TRBJ2-5; D tentatively fits TRBD1 or TRBD2 (5 bases each). The J call could be wrong; TRBJ2-1 is a better fit for the DNA end. CDR1 and CDR2 (germline): SGHRS, YFSETQ. The CDR3 covers 13 residues. As DNA, the CDR3 is TGCGCCAGCAGAAGGACGGGGCTGGATGAGCAGTTCTTC. This encodes CASRRTGLDEQFF.

The V gene is TRBV7-9, the J gene TRBJ2-5, with D perhaps given as TRBD1 or TRBD2 (5 bases each). CDR1 is SEHNR and CDR2 is FQNEAQ in the germline V gene (reference sequence). V shed 5 bases and J shed 5 bases, with 18 bases lying between them. This CDR3 comprises 15 residues. The chain's CDR3 is CASSTIGAGLETQYF. CDR3 nucleotide sequence: TGTGCCAGCAGCACCATCGGGGCAGGGTTGGAGACCCAGTACTTC. Together with reference TRBV7-9 and TRBJ2-5, the CDR3 gives the full variable domain: DTGVSQNPRHKITKRGQNVTFRCDPISEHNRLYWYRQTLGQGPEFLTYFQNEAQLEKSRLLSDRFSAERPKGSFSTLEIQRTEQGDSAMYLCASSTIGAGLETQYFGPGTRLLVL.

V usage is TRBV11-2 and J usage is TRBJ1-1; possible D gene TRBD1, 6 bases. Germline V CDR1 and CDR2: SGHAT, FQNNGV. This CDR3 contains 13 residues. V gave up 7 bases and J gave up 4 bases, with 13 bases separating them. This chain's CDR3 is CASTQGSVTEAFF. Written as DNA, the CDR3 is TGTGCCAGCACCCAGGGGTCGGTCACTGAAGCTTTCTTT.

This chain connects TRBV7-9 to TRBJ2-1, with D tentatively TRBD2 (7 bases). Germline CDR1 SEHNR, CDR2 FQNEAQ (reference sequence). CDR3 size: 17 residues. The V end lost 6 bases, the J end lost 4 bases, and 22 bases lay between the germline ends. DNA for the CDR3: TGTGCCAGCAGGTCTGCCCAATTGCGGGGGCCGTACAATGAGCAGTTCTTC. This codes for CASRSAQLRGPYNEQFF.

This clonotype occurred once. The rearrangement uses TRBV7-2 and TRBJ1-1; TRBD1 matches 7 bases. This CDR3 is 15 amino acids long. Germline lookup yields CDR1 SGHTA and CDR2 FQGNSA. J lost 0 bases, V lost 5 bases, and 6 bases had no gene match. The CDR3 region has the DNA TGTGCCAGCAGCCCCCAGGGGGGGATGAACACTGAAGCTTTCTTT. As protein: CASSPQGGMNTEAFF.

The V and J genes are TRBV28 and TRBJ1-1; no firm D call. Germline loops: CDR1 MDHEN, CDR2 SYDVKM. Trimming left V 6 bases short and J 0 bases short, with 14 bases between. There are 15 residues in the CDR3. The CDR3 loop reads CASSDEDGLNTEAFF. CDR3 coding DNA: TGTGCCAGCAGCGACGAAGACGGTTTGAACACTGAAGCTTTCTTT.

This clonotype appeared a few times. The chain has TRBV20-1 and TRBJ1-2; D is undetermined. Trimming took off 0 bases at V and 0 bases at J, with 5 bases between the two ends. Germline V gives CDR1 DFQATT, CDR2 SNEGSKA (reference sequence). The CDR3 has 13 amino acids. The CDR3 sequence is CSARDQSNYGYTF. The CDR3 DNA is TGCAGTGCTAGAGATCAATCTAACTATGGCTACACCTTC.

About this clonotype: The DNA is omitted, as the CDR3 cannot be located on it reliably, and the CDR3 follows TCRdb's listing. The chain links TRBV28 to TRBJ2-1; the tabulated D call, TRBD1, remains unverified against the DNA. The germline gives CDR1 MDHEN, CDR2 SYDVKM. The CDR3 spans 15 residues, counting both ends. The CDR3 is CASSLFGPGRYEQYF.